This TCR beta chain emerged from a study of T cell responses to AZD1222 COVID-19 vaccine (dated by TCRdb to the early 2020s). The study in broad terms: AZD1222 recipients given second doses at about 4 weeks or at about 12 weeks were pooled, since spike-specific TCR depth and breadth were not found to differ between the two schedules. Trial participants were enrolled into age subgroups of 18-55, 56-69 and 70-plus years, which contained approximately 150, 30 and 60 TCR-sequenced participants, respectively. TCR sequencing was performed for roughly 250 trial participants, of whom 200 to 220 were given two doses of AZD1222 and 26 were given two doses of MenACWY control vaccine.

Study-wide findings and limitations: In the small 56-69-year group, the increase in depth fell short of significance, most likely because of low power. CD4 TCRs associated with the vaccine covered the entire spike protein, and the dominant responses were in regions 160-218 and 743-854. Epitopes outside the regions mutated in the B.1.351 and B.1.1.7 variants were reportedly recognized by nearly half of the unique spike-specific TCRs. Because no day 14 peak-response samples were available, repertoires were characterized only after the peak T cell response. After two AZD1222 doses, both the breadth and the depth of spike-specific TCRs were significantly higher than at day 0 and than in MenACWY recipients. Participants were mostly white British and included more females than males, and it was suggested by the authors that clonal diversity may have been underestimated. Conclusions about previously exposed vaccinees are limited, since just a handful of AZD1222 recipients were seropositive for SARS-CoV-2 at baseline.

The sample's time point label is to be understood as: baseline before first vaccination. The vaccinee samples were drawn from two UK trials, COV001 and COV002, one of which was a single-blind randomized controlled phase 2/3 trial testing AZD1222 (ChAdOx1 nCoV-19) in healthy adults. Trial participant PBMC samples were collected at day 0 and day 28 after the second dose for TCRbeta chain sequencing. The CDR3 regions of human TCRbeta chains were analyzed by immunosequencing. Processing in the source paper ran as follows. Repertoire TCRs were matched against a reference library of SARS-CoV-2-specific TCRs generated with the MIRA antigen-specificity platform. Breadth was defined as the fraction of unique TCRs that were SARS-CoV-2-associated, and depth was defined as the fraction of total T cells that were SARS-CoV-2-associated. Using the MIRA data, each spike-specific TCR was assigned both to the spike region to which the TCR was reactive and to a CD4 or CD8 class. Log10-transformed breadth and depth values were compared by one-way ANOVA with Sidak's multiple comparisons tests. Drawn from immuneACCESS, this table holds only the in-frame rearrangements with V and J called that TCRdb kept. Clones are partly lost; checked studies trace under half to an unresolved V gene and leave the rest unexplained. That table supplies the V and J calls and clone size; D and trimming were determined from the DNA. Recorded for this sample are 100,000 to 130,000 clones; roughly 90% of them occurred a single time. 5.5% to 8.5% of the sample is in the top ten clones.

Notes on this clone: Its antigen specificity is not known. No clone much larger than this one lies a single base away; base qualities are absent.

The CDR3 contains 14 residues, cysteine and phenylalanine counted. Only the CDR3 DNA is retained, 42 bases long and in frame from the first base. Here V drops 3 bases and J drops 9 bases, and the junction holds 7 bases not matched to any gene. The CDR1 and CDR2 encoded by the germline V gene are SGHTA and FQGNSA. This TCR came from an adult in good health. The chain couples TRBV7-2 to TRBJ1-5; 8 middle bases align to TRBD1. The sequencing here drew on peripheral blood, taken on day 0 of AZD1222 vaccination. The nucleotides are TGTGCCAGCAGCTTCGACAGGGGAGCGTGGCCCCAGCATTTT. It specifies CASSFDRGAWPQHF.